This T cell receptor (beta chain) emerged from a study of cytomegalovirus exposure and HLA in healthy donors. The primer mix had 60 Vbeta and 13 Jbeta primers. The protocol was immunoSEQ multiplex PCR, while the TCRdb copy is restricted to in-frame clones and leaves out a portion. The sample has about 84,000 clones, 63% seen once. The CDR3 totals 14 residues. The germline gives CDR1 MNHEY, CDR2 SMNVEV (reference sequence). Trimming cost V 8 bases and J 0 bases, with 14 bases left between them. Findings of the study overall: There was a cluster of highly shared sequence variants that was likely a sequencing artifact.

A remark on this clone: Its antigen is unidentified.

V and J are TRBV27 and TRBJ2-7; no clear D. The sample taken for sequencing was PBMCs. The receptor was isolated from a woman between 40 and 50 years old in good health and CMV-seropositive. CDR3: CASAPRSGSYEQYF. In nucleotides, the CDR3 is TGTGCCAGCGCCCCCCGCTCGGGCTCCTACGAGCAGTACTTC.